The 5 T cell receptor beta chains in this list originate from one sample, sequenced in a study of cytomegalovirus exposure and HLA in healthy donors. PCR was performed using 60 Vbeta and 13 Jbeta primers. The table came from immunoSEQ multiplex PCR; TCRdb's copy has only in-frame clones and leaves some out. This sample's table reports tens of thousands of clones. The specimen was PBMCs. The origin of the receptors is a female donor in good health and CMV-seronegative.

The rearrangement links TRBV19 to TRBJ1-1; a weak D match, TRBD1 (6 bases). CDR1 and CDR2 from the germline V gene are LNHDA and SQIVND (reference sequence). The ends were cut back, 5 bases at V and 1 base at J, with 11 bases in the middle. The CDR3 totals 14 residues. CDR3 protein: CASSFRGWNTEAFF. The CDR3 DNA reads TGTGCCAGTAGTTTCAGGGGTTGGAACACTGAAGCTTTCTTT.

The CDR3 DNA reads TGTGCCAGCAGCTTAGAAACCAGAAGCGAGCAGTACTTC. Translated, it gives CASSLETRSEQYF. This chain joins TRBV7-9 and TRBJ2-7; D call uncertain. Germline lookup yields CDR1 SEHNR and CDR2 FQNEAQ (reference sequence). CDR3 length: 13 residues. Trimming pared 1 base from V and 6 bases from J, leaving 10 bases between.

The chain recombines TRBV19 with TRBJ1-1; D not resolved. The V end lost 1 base, the J end lost 4 bases, and 10 bases lay between the germline ends. This CDR3 has 14 amino acids. CDR1 and CDR2 (germline): LNHDA, SQIVND (reference sequence). The CDR3 DNA follows: TGTGCCAGTAGTATAGGTATAGCCGTCACTGAAGCTTTCTTT. Protein sequence: CASSIGIAVTEAFF.

The CDR3: CASSPRAASSGDRETQYF. The CDR3 bases are TGTGCCAGCAGCCCAAGAGCGGCGTCTAGCGGGGACCGGGAGACCCAGTACTTC. The V and J genes are TRBV14 and TRBJ2-5; 9 bases align to TRBD2. This CDR3 has 18 residues. Looked up from germline, CDR1 is SGHDN and CDR2 is FVKESK. Unmatched junction bases numbered 17, after V lost 4 bases and J lost 5 bases.

V usage is TRBV4-2 and J usage is TRBJ2-1; 10 bases map to TRBD2. Germline V gene sequence: CDR1 LGHNA, CDR2 YNFKEQ. The trim removed 3 bases at V and 8 bases at J, leaving 13 bases unmatched. The CDR3 loop spans 17 amino acids. CDR3 sequence: CASSHQHERGGSYEQFF. The CDR3 coding sequence is TGTGCCAGCAGCCACCAACACGAGCGGGGGGGTTCCTATGAGCAGTTCTTC.